Below are 17 T cell receptor beta chains sequenced from a single sample in a study of cytomegalovirus exposure and HLA in healthy donors. Profiling relied on immunoSEQ multiplex PCR, and the TCRdb table lists in-frame clones only, not all of them. The data hold over 150,000 clones, with just over 85% observed a single time. The specimen sequenced was PBMCs. The receptors were sampled from a human donor in good health.

This chain links TRBV7-2 with TRBJ2-2, with D perhaps matching TRBD2 (6 bases). V gave up 5 bases and J gave up 1 base, with 11 bases separating them. The CDR3 covers 15 residues. Per the germline V gene, CDR1 is SGHTA and CDR2 is FQGNSA. As DNA, the CDR3 is TGTGCCAGCAGCCCCGGGGGAAGGAACACCGGGGAGCTGTTTTTT. It specifies CASSPGGRNTGELFF.

The genes are TRBV19 and TRBJ2-7; TRBD1 matches 7 bases. The CDR3 is 14 amino acids. Germline assignment: CDR1 LNHDA and CDR2 SQIVND (reference sequence). The V segment lost 5 bases and the J segment 2 bases; nucleotides outside the gene matches: 6. The CDR3 nucleotides are TGTGCCAGTAGTCTAGGACAGGAAACCTACGAGCAGTACTTC. Amino acid sequence: CASSLGQETYEQYF. Supplemented by reference TRBV19 and TRBJ2-7, the full variable domain reads DGGITQSPKYLFRKEGQNVTLSCEQNLNHDAMYWYRQDPGQGLRLIYYSQIVNDFQKGDIAEGYSVSREKKESFPLTVTSAQKNPTAFYLCASSLGQETYEQYFGPGTRLTVT.

This clone appeared a few times. This rearrangement joins TRBV27 to TRBJ2-2, with 9 nucleotides matching TRBD2. CDR1 and CDR2 from the germline V gene are MNHEY and SMNVEV (reference sequence). CDR3 length equals 14 residues. Trimming took 4 bases from V and 8 from J; bases not matched to a gene: 5. The CDR3 region is CASSSLAGVGELFF. Here the CDR3 DNA reads TGTGCCAGCAGTTCATTAGCGGGAGTGGGGGAGCTGTTTTTT.

The chain joins TRBV5-1 to TRBJ2-7; 9 bases match TRBD2. CDR1 is SGHRS and CDR2 is YFSETQ in the germline V gene. J was trimmed by 3 bases and V by 0 bases; bases with no gene match: 7. The CDR3 loop spans 16 amino acids. CDR3 DNA sequence: TGCGCCAGCAGCTTGGCCGGGACTAGCTGGGGCTACGAGCAGTACTTC. Translated, it gives CASSLAGTSWGYEQYF.

This clone has more than one count but fewer than ten. V usage is TRBV14 and J usage is TRBJ1-2; D gene uncertain. This CDR3 has 13 residues. Germline-derived CDR1 and CDR2 are SGHDN and FVKESK. Trimming cost V 0 bases and J 7 bases, with 9 bases left between them. The CDR3 spells CASSQDRGGGYTF. CDR3 DNA: TGTGCCAGCAGCCAAGATCGAGGTGGTGGCTACACCTTC. The whole variable domain, filled in from reference TRBV14 and TRBJ1-2, reads EAGVTQFPSHSVIEKGQTVTLRCDPISGHDNLYWYRRVMGKEIKFLLHFVKESKQDESGMPNNRFLAERTGGTYSTLKVQPAELEDSGVYFCASSQDRGGGYTFGSGTRLTVV.

On this clone itself: The identical CDR3 is also encoded by other nucleotide sequences in the sample. The chain joins TRBV5-1 to TRBJ1-2; 9 bases are shared with TRBD1. The CDR3 sequence is 14 residues long. The V and J ends lost 0 bases and 7 bases, in that order; junction bases with no gene match: 4. Germline V lookup: CDR1 SGHRS, CDR2 YFSETQ. The CDR3 region has the DNA TGCGCCAGCAGCTTGGCCGGGACAGGGAGTGGCTACACCTTC. It translates to CASSLAGTGSGYTF.

This clone showed up just once. The V gene is TRBV2, the J gene TRBJ2-2; a possible D gene is TRBD1 (6 bases). CDR3 length: 15 amino acids. V lost 6 bases to trimming and J lost 4 bases, with 15 bases between them. Germline CDR1 reads SNHLY; CDR2 reads FYNNEI. This CDR3 reads CASRSGDTRTGELFF. In nucleotides, the CDR3 is TGTGCCAGCAGATCAGGGGACACCCGCACCGGGGAGCTGTTTTTT.

The chain carries TRBV4-1 and TRBJ2-2, with 11 bases matching TRBD2. The CDR3 totals 18 residues. The trim removed 1 base at V and 3 bases at J, leaving 7 bases unmatched. Germline V CDR1 and CDR2: MGHRA, YSYEKL. The CDR3 bases are TGCGCCAGCAGCCAAGTCCTTTCGGGACTAGCGGACACCGGGGAGCTGTTTTTT. It encodes CASSQVLSGLADTGELFF.

The chain is built from TRBV7-2 and TRBJ2-5; D is perhaps TRBD1 (5 bases). The CDR3 runs 16 residues. The V and J ends lost 2 bases and 2 bases respectively, with 15 bases between them. Germline V gene sequence: CDR1 SGHTA, CDR2 FQGNSA. DNA for the CDR3: TGTGCCAGCAGCTTATATCGGACACGGCCTCAAGAGACCCAGTACTTC. It is translated as CASSLYRTRPQETQYF.

The J gene is TRBJ2-2, the V gene TRBV27; TRBD2 matches at 7 bases. CDR1 is MNHEY, CDR2 SMNVEV, per germline (reference sequence). V lost 6 bases to trimming and J lost 5 bases; unmatched junction nucleotides: 6. The CDR3 contains 14 residues. Here the CDR3 DNA reads TGTGCCAGCAGGGCAAAACTAGCGACCGGGGAGCTGTTTTTT. It specifies CASRAKLATGELFF.

A few counts support this clone. This chain connects TRBV6-4 to TRBJ2-5, with D possibly TRBD1 on 6 matching bases. CDR1 MRHNA and CDR2 SNTAGT come from the germline V gene. The CDR3 has 14 amino acids. Trimming left V 6 bases short and J 4 bases short, with 15 bases between. The CDR3 loop reads CASRARGSGETQYF. CDR3 in DNA: TGTGCCAGCAGGGCGAGGGGGAGCGGAGAGACCCAGTACTTC.

This rearrangement joins TRBV9 to TRBJ1-2; D uncertain. Per germline, CDR1 SGDLS and CDR2 YYNGEE. This CDR3 is 17 amino acids long. Trimming cost V 3 bases and J 2 bases, with 20 bases left between them. The CDR3 region has the DNA TGTGCCAGCAGCGGACCTCAAGGAGGCCCCCTGAACTATGGCTACACCTTC. It specifies CASSGPQGGPLNYGYTF. Full variable domain (outside the CDR3, taken from reference TRBV9 and TRBJ1-2): DSGVTQTPKHLITATGQRVTLRCSPRSGDLSVYWYQQSLDQGLQFLIQYYNGEERAKGNILERFSAQQFPDLHSELNLSSLELGDSALYFCASSGPQGGPLNYGYTFGSGTRLTVV.

The V call is TRBV29-1, the J call TRBJ1-1; no clear D. This CDR3 region has 11 residues. Germline values: CDR1 SQVTM, CDR2 ANQGSEA. The germline V and J ends were trimmed by 3 bases and 9 bases, with 11 bases remaining between them. The CDR3 nucleotides read TGCAGCGTTGATATGGGAGCCCAAGCTTTCTTT. It is translated as CSVDMGAQAFF.

The J gene is TRBJ2-1, the V gene TRBV13; TRBD1 matches 9 bases. CDR1 and CDR2 from the germline V gene are PRHDT and FYEKMQ (reference sequence). The J segment lost 6 bases and the V segment lost 4 bases, leaving 13 bases of the junction unmatched. This CDR3 comprises 17 residues. The chain's CDR3 is CASSYRIRDRDRNEQFF. CDR3 coding DNA: TGTGCCAGCAGCTACCGAATCCGGGACAGGGACCGCAATGAGCAGTTCTTC. Variable domain in full (rest from reference TRBV13 and TRBJ2-1): AAGVIQSPRHLIKEKRETATLKCYPIPRHDTVYWYQQGPGQDPQFLISFYEKMQSDKGSIPDRFSAQQFSDYHSELNMSSLELGDSALYFCASSYRIRDRDRNEQFFGPGTRLTVL.

This chain connects TRBV9 to TRBJ2-2, with TRBD2 matching over 8 bases. The V and J ends lost 4 bases and 0 bases, in that order; junction bases with no gene match: 5. This CDR3 has 16 residues. Germline loops: CDR1 SGDLS, CDR2 YYNGEE. The CDR3 loop reads CASSFSGTSNTGELFF. The CDR3 bases are TGTGCCAGCAGCTTTAGCGGGACCTCGAACACCGGGGAGCTGTTTTTT. The full variable domain, with the rest looked up from reference TRBV9 and TRBJ2-2, is DSGVTQTPKHLITATGQRVTLRCSPRSGDLSVYWYQQSLDQGLQFLIQYYNGEERAKGNILERFSAQQFPDLHSELNLSSLELGDSALYFCASSFSGTSNTGELFFGEGSRLTVL.

This clone has a handful of counts. CDR3 bases: TGTGCCAGCAGCCGGTTAGCGACCGGGGAGCTGTTTTTT. Protein product: CASSRLATGELFF. This rearrangement joins TRBV5-4 to TRBJ2-2; D is perhaps TRBD2 (5 bases). The CDR3 is 13 amino acids. Germline values: CDR1 SGHNT, CDR2 YYREEE (reference sequence). Trimming cost V 4 bases and J 5 bases, with 9 bases left between them.

This clone has a handful of counts. This chain uses TRBV4-3 with TRBJ2-5; 9 bases fit TRBD2. Per the germline V gene, CDR1 is LGHNA and CDR2 is YSLEER. With V trimmed by 0 bases and J by 5 bases, 7 bases remained unmatched. CDR3 length: 16 amino acids. This CDR3 reads CASSQDGGGASETQYF. CDR3 sequence (DNA): TGCGCCAGCAGCCAAGATGGCGGGGGGGCTTCTGAGACCCAGTACTTC.